The rows below give T cell receptor beta chains drawn from one sample of a study of response to subunit inactivated influenza vaccine. From the RT-PCR reads, TCRdb called clonotypes with MiXCR, one entry per CDR3 protein. The sample has about 500,000 distinct CDR3 sequences, more than 15% seen once. Sequenced here: CD4+ T cells sorted from PBMCs, sampled less than 30 months after vaccination. The receptors come from a man between 50 and 75 years old who received an inactivated influenza vaccine. The CDR3 runs from the conserved cysteine through the conserved F or W. The order of the fields is CDR3 DNA, CDR3 protein, D gene, J gene, clone size, V gene. D genes are given only for firm matches. Rows give clone size only sometimes, using once, few, many, or a class for an expanded clone.

CDR3 DNA: TGTGCCAGCTCACCTCCCGGGACAGTCAATCAGCCCCAGCATTTT; CDR3 protein: CASSPPGTVNQPQHF; D gene: TRBD1; J gene: TRBJ1-5; clone size: .; V gene: TRBV18
CDR3 DNA: TGCAGTGCTTCCGGACAGGGCTACGAGCAGTACTTC; CDR3 protein: CSASGQGYEQYF; D gene: TRBD1; J gene: TRBJ2-7; clone size: .; V gene: TRBV20-1
CDR3 DNA: TGTGCCAGCAGCGCGGGAGTTACGGACGGCAAGCAGTTCTTC; CDR3 protein: CASSAGVTDGKQFF; D gene: TRBD2; J gene: TRBJ2-1; clone size: few; V gene: TRBV7-2
CDR3 DNA: TGTGCCATCGCGGTAGCGGGGAACACAGATACGCAGTATTTT; CDR3 protein: CAIAVAGNTDTQYF; D gene: TRBD2; J gene: TRBJ2-3; clone size: few; V gene: TRBV10-3
CDR3 DNA: TGCAGTGCTAGGGACCTAGCGCTAAGCACAGATACGCAGTATTTT; CDR3 protein: CSARDLALSTDTQYF; D gene: .; J gene: TRBJ2-3; clone size: few; V gene: TRBV20-1
CDR3 DNA: TGCAGCGGACGGACTCCACCTCTCGAGCAGTACTTC; CDR3 protein: CSGRTPPLEQYF; D gene: .; J gene: TRBJ2-7; clone size: .; V gene: TRBV29-1
CDR3 DNA: TGCAGTGCTAGAGGGCAGCGGGGGGCCTACGAGCAGTACTTC; CDR3 protein: CSARGQRGAYEQYF; D gene: TRBD2; J gene: TRBJ2-7; clone size: few; V gene: TRBV20-1
CDR3 DNA: TGTGCCAGCAGTGAACAGGCCTCCAGGCCTAATGAGCAGTTCTTC; CDR3 protein: CASSEQASRPNEQFF; D gene: .; J gene: TRBJ2-1; clone size: once; V gene: TRBV2
CDR3 DNA: TGCGCCAGCAGCCAATCCGGGACAGGGGGCACAGATACGCAGTATTTT; CDR3 protein: CASSQSGTGGTDTQYF; D gene: TRBD1; J gene: TRBJ2-3; clone size: many; V gene: TRBV4-3
CDR3 DNA: TGCAGTGCTAACGGACAGGGGGGTACCAATCAGCCCCAGCATTTT; CDR3 protein: CSANGQGGTNQPQHF; D gene: TRBD1; J gene: TRBJ1-5; clone size: .; V gene: TRBV20-1
CDR3 DNA: TGTGCCAGCAGCGGTGGGACGTCATCCTACAATGAGCAGTTCTTC; CDR3 protein: CASSGGTSSYNEQFF; D gene: .; J gene: TRBJ2-1; clone size: many; V gene: TRBV4-2
CDR3 DNA: TGCGCCAGCAGTCCCGACGGCTTCAGCAATCAGCCCCAGCATTTT; CDR3 protein: CASSPDGFSNQPQHF; D gene: .; J gene: TRBJ1-5; clone size: .; V gene: TRBV5-1
CDR3 DNA: TGTGCCAGCAGCCCTCTAAACCCTGGCAGCAATCAGCCCCAGCATTTT; CDR3 protein: CASSPLNPGSNQPQHF; D gene: .; J gene: TRBJ1-5; clone size: .; V gene: TRBV11-2
CDR3 DNA: TGTGCCTGGAGTGCGCTACCGGGTACTGCGGGAAACACCATATATTTT; CDR3 protein: CAWSALPGTAGNTIYF; D gene: .; J gene: TRBJ1-3; clone size: few; V gene: TRBV30
CDR3 DNA: TGTGCCAGCAACAGGGATAACTACAATGAGCAGTTCTTC; CDR3 protein: CASNRDNYNEQFF; D gene: .; J gene: TRBJ2-1; clone size: .; V gene: TRBV6-2/TRBV6-3
CDR3 DNA: TGTGCCAGCAGTTACCCGTCAGGGGTCTCCGGGGCCAACGTCCTGACTTTC; CDR3 protein: CASSYPSGVSGANVLTF; D gene: .; J gene: TRBJ2-6; clone size: .; V gene: TRBV6-5
CDR3 DNA: TGTGCCAGCAGCCTAGACCCAGGGTATGGCTACACCTTC; CDR3 protein: CASSLDPGYGYTF; D gene: .; J gene: TRBJ1-2; clone size: .; V gene: TRBV3-1
CDR3 DNA: TGTGCCAGCAGCCCCCAACCGGGACTGGCCCTCAAAGAGCAGTTCTTC; CDR3 protein: CASSPQPGLALKEQFF; D gene: .; J gene: TRBJ2-1; clone size: .; V gene: TRBV3-1
CDR3 DNA: TGTGCCAGCAAGAGTGTATTAGAAAGCACAGATACGCAGTATTTT; CDR3 protein: CASKSVLESTDTQYF; D gene: .; J gene: TRBJ2-3; clone size: .; V gene: TRBV21-1
CDR3 DNA: TGTGCCAGCAGCTTCCCGGGGGTAAATGGCTACACCTTC; CDR3 protein: CASSFPGVNGYTF; D gene: .; J gene: TRBJ1-2; clone size: .; V gene: TRBV5-6
CDR3 DNA: TGTGCCACCAGTGACCCAGGGTACAATGAGCAGTTCTTC; CDR3 protein: CATSDPGYNEQFF; D gene: .; J gene: TRBJ2-1; clone size: .; V gene: TRBV24-1
CDR3 DNA: TGCAGTGCTGTCCCACCTAGGGAAGGGTTCATTCAGTACTTC; CDR3 protein: CSAVPPREGFIQYF; D gene: .; J gene: TRBJ2-4; clone size: .; V gene: TRBV20-1
CDR3 DNA: TGTGCCAGCAGTTTGTTTGGCCTTACGGGCTACACCTTC; CDR3 protein: CASSLFGLTGYTF; D gene: .; J gene: TRBJ1-2; clone size: many; V gene: TRBV27